A single sample is the source of the 23 T cell receptor beta chains below, sequenced in a study of blood T cell repertoires in COVID-19. Assay: immunoSEQ multiplex PCR; the TCRdb copy retains only in-frame clones and omits some. The sample consists of approximately 170,000 clones, roughly nine tenths of them appearing once. Specimen: peripheral blood. These receptors came from a woman in her seventies with acute or convalescent COVID-19.

J is TRBJ2-1 and V is TRBV5-4; D may be TRBD1 (6 bases). Germline V gene sequence: CDR1 SGHNT, CDR2 YYREEE (reference sequence). V lost 3 bases to trimming and J lost 5 bases, with 12 bases between them. This CDR3 region has 14 residues. The CDR3: CASSYRDNDNEQFF. The CDR3 DNA reads TGTGCCAGCAGCTACCGGGACAATGACAATGAGCAGTTCTTC. The whole variable domain, filled in from reference TRBV5-4 and TRBJ2-1, reads ETGVTQSPTHLIKTRGQQVTLRCSSQSGHNTVSWYQQALGQGPQFIFQYYREEENGRGNFPPRFSGLQFPNYSSELNVNALELDDSALYLCASSYRDNDNEQFFGPGTRLTVL.

Only one count was recorded for this clone. The chain joins TRBV5-1 to TRBJ2-2, with D unclear. Trimming stripped 5 bases from V and 3 bases from J, with 14 bases between. The CDR3 has 15 residues. CDR1 is SGHRS, CDR2 YFSETQ, per germline. Written as DNA, the CDR3 is TGCGCCAGCAGAGCAGTCCGTGGAGACACCGGGGAGCTGTTTTTT. As protein: CASRAVRGDTGELFF.

The V and J genes are TRBV4-1 and TRBJ2-7; TRBD1 might be the D (6 bases). Trimming cost V 1 base and J 2 bases, with 12 bases left between them. The CDR3 loop spans 15 amino acids. The germline CDR1 and CDR2 sequences are MGHRA and YSYEKL. The DNA for the CDR3 is TGCGCCAGCAGCCAAGCCGACAGGCACCCCTACGAGCAGTACTTC. It yields the protein CASSQADRHPYEQYF.

The V gene is TRBV28, the J gene TRBJ1-3; tentative D call: TRBD1 (6 bases). The CDR3 is 15 residues long. Germline assignment: CDR1 MDHEN and CDR2 SYDVKM. Trimming took 8 bases from V and 0 from J, leaving 14 bases between them. The CDR3 region is CASSRQALSGNTIYF. The DNA of the CDR3 is TGTGCCAGCTCCAGACAGGCGCTCTCTGGAAACACCATATATTTT.

This clone was counted once. J is TRBJ1-1 and V is TRBV28; D possibly corresponds to TRBD1 (6 bases). This CDR3 is built from 16 residues. The V end was cut by 4 bases, the J end by 6 bases, with 21 bases between. Germline V gene sequence: CDR1 MDHEN, CDR2 SYDVKM. The CDR3 here is CASSWNRAKVGSEAFF. CDR3 DNA sequence: TGTGCCAGCAGTTGGAACAGGGCAAAGGTGGGGTCTGAAGCTTTCTTT.

V is TRBV4-3 and J is TRBJ1-5; 9 bases match TRBD1. The length of the CDR3 is 15 residues. Germline lookup yields CDR1 LGHNA and CDR2 YSLEER. The J segment lost 4 bases and the V segment lost 3 bases, leaving 4 bases of the junction unmatched. CDR3 in DNA: TGCGCCAGCAGCCAGGACAGGGGACGGAATCAGCCCCAGCATTTT. Protein product: CASSQDRGRNQPQHF.

V is TRBV18 and J is TRBJ1-5; TRBD1 matches at 12 bases. The V gene end was trimmed by 6 bases and the J gene end by 3 bases; junction bases not matched to a gene: 6. The CDR3 has 16 residues. In germline, CDR1 is KGHSH, CDR2 LQKENI. Here the CDR3 DNA reads TGTGCCAGCTCCCCCGGGACAGGGGGCCCCAATCAGCCCCAGCATTTT. As protein: CASSPGTGGPNQPQHF.

The J gene is TRBJ1-2, the V gene TRBV19, with D perhaps matching TRBD1 (5 bases). The CDR3 spans 14 residues. V gave up 3 bases and J gave up 2 bases, with 10 bases separating them. Germline V gene sequence: CDR1 LNHDA, CDR2 SQIVND (reference sequence). The CDR3 nucleotides are TGTGCCAGTAGTATTTTGTCAGGGAACTATGGCTACACCTTC. The encoded protein is CASSILSGNYGYTF.

J is TRBJ2-1 and V is TRBV7-3; 9 positions match TRBD1. The germline gives CDR1 SGHTA, CDR2 FQGTGA. J was trimmed by 9 bases and V by 5 bases; bases with no gene match: 2. The CDR3 totals 12 residues. The CDR3: CASSTTGGEQFF. CDR3 sequence (DNA): TGTGCCAGCAGCACGACAGGGGGTGAGCAGTTCTTC.

This clone was detected once. The gene calls are TRBV7-8 and TRBJ2-2, with 7 positions matching TRBD2. Losses at the gene ends were 5 bases for V and 7 bases for J; bases not matched to a gene: 4. This CDR3 has 13 amino acids. CDR1 and CDR2 (germline): SGHVS, FQNEAQ. CDR3 DNA sequence: TGTGCCAGCAGCCTCGGACTAGTCGGGGAGCTGTTTTTT. As protein: CASSLGLVGELFF.

J is TRBJ1-4 and V is TRBV18; D is possibly TRBD1 (6 bases). This CDR3 has 15 amino acids. Trimming stripped 4 bases from V and 3 bases from J, with 12 bases between. In germline, CDR1 is KGHSH, CDR2 LQKENI. This chain's CDR3 is CASSQQGIANEKLFF. CDR3 nucleotides: TGTGCCAGCTCACAACAGGGAATTGCTAATGAAAAACTGTTTTTT.

The chain has TRBV6-5 and TRBJ1-6; no clear D gene. Germline V CDR1 and CDR2: MNHEY, SVGAGI. V lost 6 bases, J lost 4 bases, and 13 bases lay in between. The CDR3 spans 15 residues. CDR3 DNA sequence: TGTGCCAGCAGAATTGGAGAGTTATATAATTCACCCCTCCACTTT. Translating it yields CASRIGELYNSPLHF.

This clone was detected only a few times. The chain links TRBV7-9 to TRBJ2-3; 13 positions match TRBD2. The CDR3 has 17 residues. Per germline, CDR1 SEHNR and CDR2 FQNEAQ (reference sequence). The V gene end was trimmed by 4 bases and the J gene end by 5 bases; junction bases not matched to a gene: 9. The CDR3 bases are TGTGCCAGCAGCTCCACTAGCGGGAGGGGTAATGGAGATACGCAGTATTTT. Protein product: CASSSTSGRGNGDTQYF.

Note on this clone: Other DNA sequences of this sample code for an identical CDR3. The genes are TRBV5-1 and TRBJ1-2; 7 positions agree with TRBD1. Germline loops: CDR1 SGHRS, CDR2 YFSETQ. CDR3 size: 13 residues. Losses at the gene ends were 4 bases for V and 2 bases for J; bases not matched to a gene: 2. The CDR3 DNA follows: TGCGCCAGCAGCCGGGACAGAAACTATGGCTACACCTTC. Residues: CASSRDRNYGYTF.

Only a few counts were recorded for this clone. The chain joins TRBV9 to TRBJ1-1, with D possibly being TRBD1 (5 bases). V lost 4 bases and J 1 base, leaving 8 bases between the germline ends. The CDR3 sequence is 13 residues long. Germline V gene lookup returns CDR1 SGDLS and CDR2 YYNGEE. The CDR3 region is CASSLTGNTEAFF. CDR3 DNA: TGTGCCAGCAGCCTTACAGGGAACACTGAAGCTTTCTTT. The entire variable domain, with the rest obtained from reference TRBV9 and TRBJ1-1, is as follows: DSGVTQTPKHLITATGQRVTLRCSPRSGDLSVYWYQQSLDQGLQFLIQYYNGEERAKGNILERFSAQQFPDLHSELNLSSLELGDSALYFCASSLTGNTEAFFGQGTRLTVV.

The rearrangement joins TRBV12-5 to TRBJ2-1, with D uncertain. CDR1 and CDR2 from the germline V gene are LGHNT and FRNRAP. This CDR3 region has 12 residues. Trimming shortened V by 1 base and J by 9 bases, and 7 bases separated the two germline ends. The chain's CDR3 is CASGLERGEQFF. The CDR3 DNA is TGTGCTAGTGGTTTGGAGCGTGGTGAGCAGTTCTTC.

The chain carries TRBV5-6 and TRBJ2-2; D may correspond to TRBD1 or TRBD2 (6 bases each). Germline values: CDR1 SGHDT, CDR2 YYEEEE. V lost 4 bases, J lost 5 bases, and 12 bases lay in between. The CDR3 is 14 amino acids. The CDR3 region is CASSLGAGTGELFF. The CDR3 DNA sequence: TGTGCCAGCAGCCTGGGGGCGGGGACCGGGGAGCTGTTTTTT. Together with reference TRBV5-6 and TRBJ2-2, the CDR3 gives the full variable domain: DAGVTQSPTHLIKTRGQQVTLRCSPKSGHDTVSWYQQALGQGPQFIFQYYEEEERQRGNFPDRFSGHQFPNYSSELNVNALLLGDSALYLCASSLGAGTGELFFGEGSRLTVL.

V and J are TRBV25-1 and TRBJ1-4; D remains ambiguous. Germline V gene lookup returns CDR1 MGHDK and CDR2 SYGVNS. This CDR3 is 13 amino acids long. Trimming removed 11 bases from V and 6 bases from J, with 16 bases in between. This CDR3 is CAAPWFSYEKLFF. The CDR3 nucleotides read TGTGCCGCCCCGTGGTTCAGTTATGAAAAACTGTTTTTT. Variable domain in full (rest from reference TRBV25-1 and TRBJ1-4): EADIYQTPRYLVIGTGKKITLECSQTMGHDKMYWYQQDPGMELHLIHYSYGVNSTEKGDLSSESTVSRIRTEHFPLTLESARPSHTSQYLCAAPWFSYEKLFFGSGTQLSVL.

This chain uses TRBV7-9 with TRBJ2-5; 8 bases are a match to TRBD1. J lost 2 bases, V lost 6 bases, and 11 bases had no gene match. From germline, CDR1 is SEHNR and CDR2 FQNEAQ (reference sequence). The CDR3 has 16 amino acids. The DNA of the CDR3 is TGTGCCAGCAGGCGCCTCCGTGGGACAGGACAAGAGACCCAGTACTTC. The encoded protein is CASRRLRGTGQETQYF.

The rearrangement uses TRBV29-1 and TRBJ1-5, with 9 bases that match TRBD1. The germline gives CDR1 SQVTM, CDR2 ANQGSEA. V was clipped by 6 bases and J by 6 bases; unmatched bases: 6. The CDR3 spans 13 residues. CDR3 bases: TGCAGCGTGGGGGGGACAGGGACTCAGCCCCAGCATTTT. It yields the protein CSVGGTGTQPQHF.

J is TRBJ1-2 and V is TRBV7-8, with D possibly TRBD1 on 6 matching bases. The CDR3 totals 14 residues. Germline lookup yields CDR1 SGHVS and CDR2 FQNEAQ. The V end lost 1 base, the J end lost 4 bases, and 10 bases lay between the germline ends. CDR3 region: CASSLDRAIYGYTF. Here the CDR3 DNA reads TGTGCCAGCAGCTTAGACAGGGCAATCTATGGCTACACCTTC.

The chain is built from TRBV27 and TRBJ2-7; 8 nucleotides line up with TRBD1. V lost 5 bases to trimming and J lost 2 bases; unmatched junction nucleotides: 8. This CDR3 is built from 15 residues. The germline V gene encodes CDR1 MNHEY and CDR2 SMNVEV (reference sequence). The CDR3 nucleotides are TGTGCCAGCAGTCATGGACAGGGAGGAACCTACGAGCAGTACTTC. It is translated as CASSHGQGGTYEQYF.

The chain carries TRBV4-2 and TRBJ2-1; D remains ambiguous. The CDR3 extends over 12 amino acids. V lost 4 bases, J lost 2 bases, and 3 bases lay in between. Germline values: CDR1 LGHNA, CDR2 YNFKEQ. The CDR3 region has the DNA TGTGCCAGCAGCCCAGCCTACAATGAGCAGTTCTTC. Translation gives CASSPAYNEQFF.